This paragraph covers one T cell receptor beta chain sequence. In this sample, this clone turned up a few times. What this receptor recognizes is not known. Base quality data are lacking; no much larger clone is found one base away. Via the germline V gene, CDR1 is ENHRY and CDR2 SYGVKD. Clipping removes 8 bases from V and 6 bases from J, with 11 as the unmatched junction base count. The CDR3 spans 14 residues, from the cysteine through the phenylalanine. The CDR3 DNA has 42 bases and is translated from base 1. The sample belongs to a study of blood T cell repertoires in COVID-19 (dated by TCRdb to 2018 to 2020). Study-level background: Samples from collaborators originated in the United States, Italy and Spain and spanned both the acute and convalescent phases of COVID-19. The samples were drawn from two sources: the first 160 participants of the ongoing ImmuneRACE study, and some 1,300 subjects contributed by 6 global collaborators. The repertoires were released in a freely available public database intended as a resource for research on the immune response to SARS-CoV-2. The sample metadata nearly always contained a de-identified subject ID, COVID-19 status, age in years and sex. The dataset comprised deeply sampled blood TCRbeta repertoires from subjects exposed to, actively infected with, or recovered from COVID-19. HLA class I and class II types, where available, came from metadata supplied by the sample provider rather than from assay-based typing. The material from the prospective study consisted of cDNA or gDNA derived from T cells, B-cell-depleted T cells, or PBMCs. The study at large found these results: How much clinical and demographic metadata was included differed by source and by participant, and the metadata was provided uncurated.

TCRbeta CDR3 regions were amplified from genomic DNA using the immunoSEQ Assay, a bias-controlled multiplex PCR. In the original analysis: The number of nucleated cells in each sample was estimated from the amplification of reference gene primers within the assay. To quantify the absolute abundance of each unique TCRbeta CDR3 rearrangement, sequence reads were collapsed and filtered. For each sample, productive Simpson clonality was calculated as the square root of Simpson's diversity index across productive rearrangements. Sourced from immuneACCESS, this table was stored by TCRdb with only in-frame sequences that have V and J called. A share of the clones is absent; for the studies checked, an unresolved V gene accounts for under half, and the remainder has no known explanation. The D gene and trimming were derived from the DNA, and the V and J assignments and clone size from that table. In all, the sample holds about 330,000 clones, and around 83% of those were seen once. The ten largest clonotypes hold about 1.2% of the sample.

The collaborating institutions used their own protocols to collect whole blood in K2EDTA tubes. For TCRbeta analysis, collaborators shipped samples in one of three forms: frozen whole blood, isolated PBMCs, or DNA extracted from either of those sample types. Material for sequencing was peripheral blood. The V and J genes are TRBV10-3 and TRBJ2-5; 8 bases in the middle match TRBD1. The sequence was collected from a woman aged 45-59 years with acute or convalescent COVID-19. The CDR3 loop reads CAIGIPGQDQTQYF. Here is the DNA: TGTGCCATCGGTATACCGGGACAGGATCAGACCCAGTACTTC.